Given below is one T cell receptor (beta chain) in context. The record originates from a study of shared clonotypes between healthy human individuals. The wider study: The donor pool was made up of a couple of women and a few men aged 18 to 49.

Genomic DNA (from each subset) was split evenly across several immunoSEQ plates. The unsorted PBMC sample used ten immunoSEQ deep assay plates. Assay: immunoSEQ multiplex PCR; the TCRdb copy retains only in-frame clones and omits some. The sample records more than 450,000 clones, 79% being singletons. Unsorted samples drew genomic DNA from 70 million to 95 million PBMCs. The J segment lost 5 bases and the V segment lost 5 bases, leaving 16 bases of the junction unmatched. Germline lookup yields CDR1 SEHNR and CDR2 FQNEAQ (reference sequence). CDR3 size: 18 residues. Input material: PBMCs. V and J are TRBV7-9 and TRBJ2-3; 10 bases are shared with TRBD2. The receptor comes from a woman aged 40 to 55 in good health. Some clones in this sample may be carry-over from other donors' samples. CDR3 bases: TGTGCCAGCAGCCTCGGGATAGCGGGAGGACCCGTAAGAGATACGCAGTATTTT. Protein sequence: CASSLGIAGGPVRDTQYF.